Listed here is a single T cell receptor (beta chain). CDR3 size: 15 residues. CDR1 MNHEY and CDR2 SVGAGI come from the germline V gene. The V gene end was trimmed by 5 bases and the J gene end by 2 bases; junction bases not matched to a gene: 6. The data were obtained in a study of blood T cell repertoires in COVID-19. About the research overall: Material from acute and convalescent COVID-19 was sourced from the United States, Italy and Spain.

How the authors handled the data: Reference gene primer amplification gave nucleated cell count estimates. Some clones are missing from TCRdb's copy, which holds only in-frame ones; the method was immunoSEQ multiplex PCR. That table supplies the V and J calls and clone size; D and trimming were determined from the DNA. The sample lists 100,000 to 120,000 clones, more than 70% occurring once. The sequence derives from a woman aged 45-60 years with acute or convalescent COVID-19. This chain uses TRBV6-5 with TRBJ2-5; TRBD1 aligns across 9 bases. The sequenced sample was peripheral blood. CDR3 protein: CASSPWTGVQETQYF. For the CDR3, the DNA is TGTGCCAGCAGTCCCTGGACAGGGGTACAAGAGACCCAGTACTTC.